These 28 T cell receptor beta chains were sequenced from one sample in a study of cytomegalovirus exposure and HLA in healthy donors. PCR used 60 Vbeta primers and 13 Jbeta primers. Here immunoSEQ multiplex PCR was the method, and the copy in TCRdb shows in-frame clones only, minus some. The sample has over 150,000 clones; approximately 80% are singletons. Sequencing was carried out using PBMCs. The source is a woman under 30 in good health and CMV-seronegative.

The CDR3 nucleotides read TGTGCCAGCCCCTCCACCGAGGGTAATGCTAGCACAGATACGCAGTATTTT. It yields the protein CASPSTEGNASTDTQYF. The rearrangement joins TRBV9 to TRBJ2-3; possible D gene TRBD2, 5 bases. V was pared by 7 bases and J by 0 bases, with 21 bases between. CDR1 is SGDLS, CDR2 YYNGEE, per germline. The CDR3 length is 17 residues.

The chain carries TRBV5-8 and TRBJ2-6; TRBD2 aligns across 7 bases. The V gene end was trimmed by 4 bases and the J gene end by 0 bases; junction bases not matched to a gene: 7. Germline CDR1 and CDR2: SGHTS and YDEGEE. The CDR3 covers 17 residues. The CDR3 region is CASSIGGLGSGANVLTF. The CDR3 region has the DNA TGTGCCAGCAGCATCGGGGGGTTGGGCTCTGGGGCCAACGTCCTGACTTTC. Using reference TRBV5-8 and TRBJ2-6 for the parts outside the CDR3, the full variable domain is EAGVTQSPTHLIKTRGQQATLRCSPISGHTSVYWYQQALGLGLQFLLWYDEGEERNRGNFPPRFSGRQFPNYSSELNVNALELEDSALYLCASSIGGLGSGANVLTFGAGSRLTVL.

The chain is built from TRBV28 and TRBJ1-5; D ambiguous. CDR1 and CDR2 (germline): MDHEN, SYDVKM. The CDR3 is 10 amino acids. The V gene lost 7 bases and the J gene lost 11 bases, with 9 bases spanning the gap. The CDR3 DNA reads TGTGCCAGCAATGAGCGGGCCCAGCATTTT. This codes for CASNERAQHF.

The rearrangement joins TRBV5-1 to TRBJ2-1; 8 positions agree with TRBD2. This CDR3 is 17 amino acids long. The V and J ends lost 0 bases and 0 bases, in that order; junction bases with no gene match: 5. Germline V gives CDR1 SGHRS, CDR2 YFSETQ. CDR3 sequence (DNA): TGCGCCAGCAGCTTGGGGGTAGCGGGGAGCTCCTACAATGAGCAGTTCTTC. Its protein is CASSLGVAGSSYNEQFF.

This clone was counted between two and nine times. J is TRBJ2-7 and V is TRBV28; 10 nucleotides line up with TRBD1. The trim removed 6 bases at V and 4 bases at J, leaving 21 bases unmatched. The CDR3 has 19 residues. From germline, CDR1 is MDHEN and CDR2 SYDVKM. In nucleotides, the CDR3 is TGTGCCAGCAGGGGACCCGGGACAGGGGACGTCCCCTACCATTACGAGCAGTACTTC. This codes for CASRGPGTGDVPYHYEQYF.

The J gene is TRBJ1-5, the V gene TRBV30; 7 positions match TRBD1. The CDR3 length is 13 residues. Trimming took 3 bases from V and 1 from J; bases not matched to a gene: 0. Germline V gives CDR1 GTSNPN, CDR2 SVGIG (reference sequence). CDR3 sequence reads: CAWSRGSNQPQHF. The CDR3 DNA is TGTGCCTGGAGCAGGGGGAGCAATCAGCCCCAGCATTTT.

The genes are TRBV5-1 and TRBJ2-7; 8 nucleotides line up with TRBD1. The CDR3 totals 15 residues. V gave up 3 bases and J gave up 1 base; unmatched junction bases: 6. Germline CDR1 SGHRS, CDR2 YFSETQ. The CDR3 nucleotides are TGCGCCAGCAGCTGGAAGGGGACAGGTTCCTACGAGCAGTACTTC. Its translation: CASSWKGTGSYEQYF.

The chain joins TRBV27 to TRBJ1-5; TRBD1 is a possible D gene (6 bases). Trimming shortened V by 3 bases and J by 0 bases, and 15 bases separated the two germline ends. The CDR3 has 17 amino acids. Germline values: CDR1 MNHEY, CDR2 SMNVEV (reference sequence). CDR3 coding DNA: TGTGCCAGCAGTTTTAGACAGGAGAATTATAGCAATCAGCCCCAGCATTTT. It translates to CASSFRQENYSNQPQHF.

The chain recombines TRBV11-2 with TRBJ1-1; D is unclear. This CDR3 has 14 amino acids. Trimming removed 4 bases from V and 0 bases from J, with 9 bases in between. Germline CDR1 SGHAT, CDR2 FQNNGV. CDR3 residues: CASSSYSMNTEAFF. The CDR3 DNA sequence: TGTGCCAGCAGCTCCTACTCCATGAACACTGAAGCTTTCTTT.

The chain is built from TRBV2 and TRBJ2-1; D unresolved. In germline, CDR1 is SNHLY, CDR2 FYNNEI. The CDR3 loop spans 15 amino acids. Trimming shortened V by 5 bases and J by 0 bases, and 11 bases separated the two germline ends. The CDR3 region is CASSFQTSSYNEQFF. The DNA for the CDR3 is TGTGCCAGCAGTTTTCAAACGAGCTCCTACAATGAGCAGTTCTTC.

The J gene is TRBJ1-4, the V gene TRBV10-1; no clear D gene. The CDR3 spans 14 residues. Trimming left V 6 bases short and J 7 bases short, with 15 bases between. Germline V gene lookup returns CDR1 WNHNN and CDR2 SYGVQD (reference sequence). The CDR3 DNA is TGCGCCAGCAGCGACCCTAGAACGAGTGAAAAACTGTTTTTT. Its protein is CASSDPRTSEKLFF.

The chain employs TRBV19 and TRBJ2-2, with 7 positions matching TRBD1. V trimming: 4 bases; J trimming: 4 bases; junction bases outside the gene matches: 9. The CDR3 runs 16 residues. Germline assignment: CDR1 LNHDA and CDR2 SQIVND (reference sequence). The CDR3 DNA sequence: TGTGCCAGTAGTACTCGACAGGGCCCGGGCACCGGGGAGCTGTTTTTT. Protein sequence: CASSTRQGPGTGELFF.

This chain connects TRBV21-1 to TRBJ2-1; TRBD2, the D gene given by the table, was not confirmed from the DNA. TRBV21-1 is an annotated pseudogene. The CDR3 length is 15 residues. For the CDR3, the DNA is TGTGCCAGCAGCAAAGATCGGGACTACCAGTATGAGCAGTTCTTC. Amino acid sequence: CASSKDRDYQYEQFF.

Points on this clone: Relative to the germline gene, one junction end is altered; a read error may explain this. The CDR3 region has the DNA TGTGCCAGCAGCCCAAGAGAATGGACTAGCTCGAACTTC. It yields the protein CASSPREWTSSNF. The chain recombines TRBV7-2 with TRBJ2-7; 8 nucleotides agree with TRBD2. Germline CDR1 SGHTA, CDR2 FQGNSA. The CDR3 length is 13 residues. Complete variable domain (other parts from reference TRBV7-2 and TRBJ2-7): GAGVSQSPSNKVTEKGKDVELRCDPISGHTALYWYRQSLGQGLEFLIYFQGNSAPDKSGLPSDRFSAERTGGSVSTLTIQRTQQEDSAVYLCASSPREWTSSNFGPGTRLTVT.

The chain carries TRBV19 and TRBJ2-2; 8 bases map to TRBD1. With 4 bases clipped from V and 6 bases from J, the junction kept 1 base outside the gene matches. CDR1 is LNHDA, CDR2 SQIVND, per germline (reference sequence). The CDR3 is made up of 13 amino acids. Written as DNA, the CDR3 is TGTGCCAGTAGTAAGGACAGGGCCGGGGAGCTGTTTTTT. Its protein product is CASSKDRAGELFF.

This chain connects TRBV4-2 to TRBJ1-5; TRBD1 aligns across 7 bases. This CDR3 has 16 residues. Per germline, CDR1 LGHNA and CDR2 YNFKEQ. Trimming at V came to 3 bases and at J to 0 bases, leaving 5 bases not matched to a gene. The CDR3 DNA reads TGTGCCAGCAGCCAGGGGGACAGTCATAGCAATCAGCCCCAGCATTTT. Amino acids: CASSQGDSHSNQPQHF.

The chain carries TRBV19 and TRBJ1-3; the D is unclear. Trimming removed 3 bases from V and 1 base from J, with 10 bases in between. The CDR3 consists of 15 residues. Germline assignment: CDR1 LNHDA and CDR2 SQIVND (reference sequence). This chain's CDR3 is CASSIQRGSGNTIYF. CDR3 nucleotides: TGTGCCAGTAGTATCCAACGGGGATCTGGAAACACCATATATTTT.

This clone was counted between two and nine times. The CDR3 bases are TGTGCCAGCAGTTACTCGGCAGGCACAGATACGCAGTATTTT. Residues: CASSYSAGTDTQYF. V usage is TRBV6-6 and J usage is TRBJ2-3; unclear D gene. Germline lookup yields CDR1 MNHNY and CDR2 SVGAGI (reference sequence). This CDR3 is 14 amino acids long. V shed 0 bases and J shed 1 base, with 5 bases lying between them.

The gene calls are TRBV4-1 and TRBJ2-5; D call uncertain. The V and J ends lost 4 bases and 3 bases respectively, with 9 bases between them. The length of the CDR3 is 13 residues. From germline, CDR1 is MGHRA and CDR2 YSYEKL. CDR3 sequence reads: CASSPSLKETQYF. CDR3 DNA: TGCGCCAGCAGCCCGTCCTTAAAAGAGACCCAGTACTTC.

CDR3 residues: CASRQTSGMGYEQFF. In DNA form, the CDR3 reads TGTGCCAGCAGGCAAACTAGCGGGATGGGCTATGAGCAGTTCTTC. The rearrangement uses TRBV7-9 and TRBJ2-1; TRBD2 aligns across 10 bases. The CDR3 runs 15 residues. The germline V gene encodes CDR1 SEHNR and CDR2 FQNEAQ (reference sequence). Unmatched junction bases numbered 10, after V lost 6 bases and J lost 8 bases.

V is TRBV18 and J is TRBJ1-4; 7 bases are shared with TRBD1. The V segment lost 2 bases and the J segment 0 bases; nucleotides outside the gene matches: 15. The CDR3 spans 20 residues. Germline lookup yields CDR1 KGHSH and CDR2 LQKENI. In nucleotides, the CDR3 is TGTGCCAGCTCACCAAGGGACGCTACAGGGGTTGGAGCAACTAATGAAAAACTGTTTTTT. Amino acids: CASSPRDATGVGATNEKLFF.

The genes are TRBV10-3 and TRBJ1-2; D gene unclear. Germline V gene sequence: CDR1 ENHRY, CDR2 SYGVKD. The CDR3 is made up of 15 amino acids. V lost 4 bases and J 2 bases, leaving 14 bases between the germline ends. CDR3 nucleotides: TGTGCCATCAGTGCACTAAGTGGATACAACTATGGCTACACCTTC. Translated: CAISALSGYNYGYTF.

The chain employs TRBV19 and TRBJ1-2, with 7 nucleotides matching TRBD1. Germline CDR1 LNHDA, CDR2 SQIVND (reference sequence). The CDR3 extends over 13 amino acids. With V trimmed by 1 base and J by 6 bases, 2 bases remained unmatched. CDR3 protein: CASSIAGGDGYTF. CDR3 nucleotides: TGTGCCAGTAGTATAGCAGGGGGAGATGGCTACACCTTC.

The chain is built from TRBV6-5 and TRBJ1-3; weak D call: TRBD1 (6 bases). Trimming removed 8 bases from V and 0 bases from J, with 14 bases in between. CDR3 length equals 15 residues. From germline, CDR1 is MNHEY and CDR2 SVGAGI. In nucleotides, the CDR3 is TGTGCCAGCGGGGGACACACCACCTCTGGAAACACCATATATTTT. It encodes CASGGHTTSGNTIYF.

The gene calls are TRBV7-3 and TRBJ2-1; 8 bases line up with TRBD2. Looked up from germline, CDR1 is SGHTA and CDR2 is FQGTGA. The CDR3 has 16 residues. Unmatched junction bases numbered 10, after V lost 2 bases and J lost 7 bases. The CDR3 bases are TGTGCCAGCAGCTTAGGGACTAGTTTAAAAGGGAATGAGCAGTTCTTC. It codes for CASSLGTSLKGNEQFF.

The chain joins TRBV15 to TRBJ1-1; 12 positions match TRBD1. The CDR3 extends over 15 amino acids. V dropped 5 bases and J dropped 6; count of bases not matched to a gene: 7. CDR1 LNHNV and CDR2 YYDKDF come from the germline V gene (reference sequence). CDR3 coding DNA: TGTGCCACCAGCTTTGGGACAGGGGGCAAAGCTGAAGCTTTCTTT. Its translation is CATSFGTGGKAEAFF.

The chain carries TRBV15 and TRBJ2-5; the match to TRBD1 covers 8 bases. The J call may be mistaken, given a closer DNA end match to TRBJ2-7. Germline V gives CDR1 LNHNV, CDR2 YYDKDF (reference sequence). This CDR3 is built from 14 residues. The CDR3 loop reads CATSQGAPSYEQYF. The CDR3 DNA sequence: TGTGCCACCAGCCAGGGGGCTCCCTCCTACGAGCAGTACTTC.

This clone was seen only a few times. The V gene is TRBV29-1, the J gene TRBJ1-6; 7 bases agree with TRBD1. CDR3 size: 14 residues. The V gene's germline CDR1 is SQVTM and CDR2 ANQGSEA. The CDR3 region is CIPQRGPYNSPLHF. The CDR3, as DNA: TGCATCCCGCAGAGGGGGCCCTATAATTCACCCCTCCACTTT.